This T cell receptor (beta chain) was captured by sequencing in a study of blood T cells in healthy people across ages. Whole-study findings and limits: Relative to aged donors, long-lived donors carried more naive CD4+ cells and displayed higher diversity. For the donors, CMV status was unknown and possibly confounded expanded clonotype changes.

Remarks on this clonotype: Its target is not known.

Primed by a sample-barcoded 5' primer and a J-beta primer mix, a second PCR proceeded for about 7 to 11 cycles. Per-sample output comprised a minimum of 2.5 million paired-end reads containing CDR3. TCRdb used MiXCR to reprocess the 5' RACE reads, holding one entry per CDR3 protein. The sample consists of about 640,000 distinct CDR3 sequences, roughly 58% of them appearing once. Total RNA was extracted at no less than 5.5 micrograms per sample. CDR3 length: 13 amino acids. Germline-derived CDR1 and CDR2 are MNHNS and SASEGT. V dropped 7 bases and J dropped 10 bases, with 20 bases sitting between them.

The V call is TRBV6-1, the J call TRBJ2-7; D gene unclear. Sample: blood. The sequence was collected from a man aged 55 to 70 in good health. CDR3 protein: CASKLGTQEAQYF. In nucleotides, the CDR3 is TGTGCCAGCAAACTGGGCACACAAGAGGCCCAGTACTTC.